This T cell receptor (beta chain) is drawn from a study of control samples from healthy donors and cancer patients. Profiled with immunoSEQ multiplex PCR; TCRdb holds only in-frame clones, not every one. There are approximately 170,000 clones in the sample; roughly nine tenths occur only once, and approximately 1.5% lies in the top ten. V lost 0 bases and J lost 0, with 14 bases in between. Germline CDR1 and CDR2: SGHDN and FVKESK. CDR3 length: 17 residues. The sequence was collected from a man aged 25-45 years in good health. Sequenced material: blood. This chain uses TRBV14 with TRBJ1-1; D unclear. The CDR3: CASSQDLGQAMNTEAFF. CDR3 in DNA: TGTGCCAGCAGCCAAGATCTGGGTCAGGCCATGAACACTGAAGCTTTCTTT.